This TCR beta chain was observed in a study of blood T cell repertoires in COVID-19 (dated by TCRdb to about 2020). Background on the whole study: Collaborator samples came from the United States, Italy and Spain and covered acute and convalescent phases of COVID-19. The repertoires were made available in a free public database intended to serve as a resource for research on the immune response to SARS-CoV-2. HLA class I and class II types, where available, came from metadata supplied by the sample provider rather than from assay-based typing. Samples came from the ongoing ImmuneRACE study (first 160 participants) plus 1,254 subjects from 6 global collaborators. Nearly every sample came with metadata listing a de-identified subject ID, COVID-19 status, age in years and sex. The dataset comprised deeply sampled blood TCRbeta repertoires from subjects exposed to, actively infected with, or recovered from COVID-19. The prospective study material was composed of cDNA or gDNA derived from T cells, B-cell-depleted T cells, or PBMCs. Broad study findings and their caveats: The amount of clinical and demographic metadata varied by source and participant and was provided uncurated.

The germline V gene yields MDHEN for CDR1 and SYDVKM for CDR2. From V the trimming removes 7 bases and from J it removes 4 bases, while the gene matches leave 18 bases of the junction unaccounted for. The CDR3 contains 18 residues, cysteine and phenylalanine counted. The retained sequence is limited to the CDR3, 54 bases, with the frame set at the first base. Of note for this clone: Its cognate antigen has yet to be identified. No per-base quality is available; no much larger clone lies one base away.

Collaborating institutions collected whole blood in K2EDTA tubes following their own protocols. Collaborator samples were shipped for TCRbeta analysis as frozen whole blood, isolated PBMCs, or DNA extracted from either sample type. TCRbeta CDR3 regions were amplified from genomic DNA using the immunoSEQ Assay, a bias-controlled multiplex PCR. As for the original processing: The number of nucleated cells in each sample was estimated by amplification of reference gene primers within the assay. Sequence reads were collapsed and filtered to measure the absolute abundance of every unique TCRbeta CDR3 rearrangement. For each sample, productive Simpson clonality was calculated as the square root of Simpson's diversity index across productive rearrangements. Here the immuneACCESS table is served through TCRdb, limited to in-frame sequences with V and J called. Missing clones are a known gap in these copies; in checked studies unresolved V genes cover under half, and the rest lacks a known reason. The V and J calls and clone size were taken over from that table, and D and trimming were inferred from the DNA. The sample records 17,000 or so clones, roughly 80% of which are singletons. The ten largest clones represent 22% of the sample.

The sample comprised peripheral blood. This receptor was taken from a man between 60 and 75 years old with active or convalescent COVID-19. The chain links TRBV28 with TRBJ1-2, and 10 bases in between align with TRBD1. The nucleotide sequence is given as TGTGCCAGCATCCCCGGGGGGACAGGGGCCAACCTTGTCTATGGCTACACCTTC. Its protein is CASIPGGTGANLVYGYTF.